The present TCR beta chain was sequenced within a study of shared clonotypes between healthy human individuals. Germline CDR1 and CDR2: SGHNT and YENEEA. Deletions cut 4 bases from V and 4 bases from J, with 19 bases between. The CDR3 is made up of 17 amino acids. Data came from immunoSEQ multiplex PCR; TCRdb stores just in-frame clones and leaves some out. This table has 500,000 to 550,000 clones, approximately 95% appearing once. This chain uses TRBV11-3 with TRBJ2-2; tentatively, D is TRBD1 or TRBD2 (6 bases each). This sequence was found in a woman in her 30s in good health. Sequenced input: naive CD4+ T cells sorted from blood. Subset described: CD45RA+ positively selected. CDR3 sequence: CASSSQTGTGGTGELFF. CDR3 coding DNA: TGTGCCAGCAGCTCACAAACAGGGACCGGGGGCACCGGGGAGCTGTTTTTT.